This entry lists 23 T cell receptor beta chains sequenced from one sample in a study of blood T cell repertoires in COVID-19. The data were produced by immunoSEQ multiplex PCR, yet TCRdb's version contains in-frame clones alone and is incomplete. The table shows 95,000 to 150,000 clones, with 86% occurring only once. Sequences were obtained from peripheral blood. Receptors were obtained from a man aged 40-49 years with acute or convalescent COVID-19.

The chain uses TRBV9 and TRBJ2-7, with D unclear. This CDR3 has 14 amino acids. V dropped 4 bases and J dropped 2 bases, with 13 bases sitting between them. Germline CDR1 and CDR2: SGDLS and YYNGEE. CDR3 loop: CASSPHGPAYEQYF. The CDR3 DNA reads TGTGCCAGCAGCCCTCATGGGCCAGCCTACGAGCAGTACTTC.

This clone was recorded once. The chain couples TRBV7-2 to TRBJ2-3; 12 nucleotides agree with TRBD2. Germline V gene data show CDR1 as SGHTA and CDR2 as FQGNSA. The CDR3 covers 16 residues. V gave up 5 bases and J gave up 4 bases; unmatched junction bases: 7. The CDR3 reads CASSTQPSGGADTQYF. The CDR3 region has the DNA TGTGCCAGCAGCACACAACCTAGCGGGGGGGCAGATACGCAGTATTTT.

The chain employs TRBV6-1 and TRBJ2-7; 10 positions match TRBD1. The germline gives CDR1 MNHNS, CDR2 SASEGT. This CDR3 is built from 16 residues. V lost 5 bases, J lost 5 bases, and 12 bases stayed unmatched. The CDR3 reads CASSKGPGQGNNEQYF. The CDR3 region has the DNA TGTGCCAGCAGTAAAGGTCCGGGACAGGGGAACAACGAGCAGTACTTC.

To note about this clone: The sample holds other DNA sequences that translate to the same CDR3. The chain recombines TRBV7-3 with TRBJ1-1; no clear D gene. The V gene lost 2 bases and the J gene lost 5 bases, with 12 bases spanning the gap. The CDR3 is 14 amino acids. The germline gives CDR1 SGHTA, CDR2 FQGTGA. CDR3 amino acids: CASSLEAGRTEAFF. The CDR3 DNA is TGTGCCAGCAGCTTAGAGGCCGGTCGAACTGAAGCTTTCTTT. The complete variable domain, with remaining parts taken from reference TRBV7-3 and TRBJ1-1, reads GAGVSQTPSNKVTEKGKYVELRCDPISGHTALYWYRQSLGQGPEFLIYFQGTGAADDSGLPNDRFFAVRPEGSVSTLKIQRTERGDSAVYLCASSLEAGRTEAFFGQGTRLTVV.

This clone was detected once. The chain has TRBV7-2 and TRBJ1-5; the D gene is possibly TRBD1 (6 bases). CDR1 is SGHTA and CDR2 is FQGNSA in the germline V gene. V gave up 6 bases and J gave up 3 bases, with 18 bases separating them. The CDR3 has 16 residues. CDR3: CASSLSIGQHNQPQHF. CDR3 DNA sequence: TGTGCCAGCAGTCTTAGTATCGGACAGCACAATCAGCCCCAGCATTTT.

J is TRBJ1-1 and V is TRBV4-1; tentative D call: TRBD1 (5 bases). In germline, CDR1 is MGHRA, CDR2 YSYEKL. This CDR3 has 13 residues. Trimming removed 8 bases from V and 4 bases from J, with 14 bases in between. For the CDR3, the DNA is TGCGCCAGCGAGGGAGGGGTCGGCACTGAAGCTTTCTTT. Encoded protein: CASEGGVGTEAFF.

The V gene is TRBV14, the J gene TRBJ1-3; D is uncertain. CDR1 is SGHDN, CDR2 FVKESK, per germline. This CDR3 is 16 amino acids long. V was clipped by 0 bases and J by 0 bases, with 9 bases between them. The CDR3 region has the DNA TGTGCCAGCAGCCAAGAGAGCCCTCGCTCTGGAAACACCATATATTTT. This translates into CASSQESPRSGNTIYF.

This rearrangement joins TRBV10-3 to TRBJ1-2, with D tentatively TRBD1 (5 bases). The CDR3 runs to 17 residues. Trimming cost V 9 bases and J 4 bases, with 27 bases left between them. Germline V gene sequence: CDR1 ENHRY, CDR2 SYGVKD. The CDR3 protein is CAILGSAGDLGLYGYTF. The DNA for the CDR3 is TGTGCCATTCTGGGATCGGCGGGGGACTTGGGTCTCTATGGCTACACCTTC.

This rearrangement joins TRBV7-8 to TRBJ2-7; 13 bases agree with TRBD2. Looked up from germline, CDR1 is SGHVS and CDR2 is FQNEAQ. V was pared by 5 bases and J by 2 bases, with 15 bases of the junction left unmatched. The CDR3 length is 19 residues. CDR3 sequence reads: CASSPSTSGRTIFPYEQYF. CDR3 nucleotide sequence: TGTGCCAGCAGCCCCTCGACTAGCGGGAGGACCATCTTCCCCTACGAGCAGTACTTC.

This rearrangement joins TRBV7-3 to TRBJ2-1, with 7 bases aligning to TRBD1. The CDR3 is 15 residues long. The V and J ends lost 5 bases and 1 base, in that order; junction bases with no gene match: 5. CDR1 SGHTA and CDR2 FQGTGA come from the germline V gene. For the CDR3, the DNA is TGTGCCAGCAGCCCGGACAGGTGGTCCTACAATGAGCAGTTCTTC. It encodes CASSPDRWSYNEQFF.

The rearrangement links TRBV6-5 to TRBJ2-7; 8 bases map to TRBD1. Germline V gene lookup returns CDR1 MNHEY and CDR2 SVGAGI. Trimming removed 4 bases from V and 0 bases from J; junction bases left unmatched: 8. This CDR3 is 16 amino acids long. CDR3 sequence: CASSSLGQGHSYEQYF. CDR3 DNA: TGTGCCAGCAGTTCGCTAGGACAGGGCCACTCCTACGAGCAGTACTTC.

The chain carries TRBV21-1 and TRBJ1-2. TRBV21-1 is noted as a pseudogene. CDR3 size: 11 residues. The CDR3 protein is CAREALYGYTF. CDR3 coding DNA: TGTGCCAGGGAGGCTCTGTATGGCTACACCTTC.

The chain links TRBV27 to TRBJ2-7; the match to TRBD2 covers 8 bases. The CDR3 contains 14 residues. Unmatched junction bases numbered 3, after V lost 3 bases and J lost 2 bases. Germline lookup yields CDR1 MNHEY and CDR2 SMNVEV (reference sequence). In DNA, the CDR3 is TGTGCCAGCAGTTTTAGCGGGACCCCCTACGAGCAGTACTTC. Amino acid sequence: CASSFSGTPYEQYF.

V usage is TRBV30 and J usage is TRBJ1-6; the D is unclear. CDR1 and CDR2 from the germline V gene are GTSNPN and SVGIG (reference sequence). The V end lost 2 bases, the J end lost 7 bases, and 9 bases lay between the germline ends. The CDR3 is made up of 13 amino acids. The CDR3 is CAWSYGINSPLHF. The CDR3 DNA sequence: TGTGCCTGGAGTTACGGGATCAATTCACCCCTCCACTTT. Complete variable domain (other parts from reference TRBV30 and TRBJ1-6): SQTIHQWPATLVQPVGSPLSLECTVEGTSNPNLYWYRQAAGRGLQLLFYSVGIGQISSEVPQNLSASRPQDRQFILSSKKLLLSDSGFYLCAWSYGINSPLHFGNGTRLTVT.

The chain combines TRBV6-5 with TRBJ2-7; 9 bases are a match to TRBD1. CDR3 length equals 13 residues. CDR1 and CDR2 from the germline V gene are MNHEY and SVGAGI. V was clipped by 7 bases and J by 2 bases; unmatched bases: 3. The CDR3 region has the DNA TGTGCCAGCATGCGACAGGGGGCCTACGAGCAGTACTTC. As protein: CASMRQGAYEQYF.

V gene TRBV19 combines with J gene TRBJ1-1; D remains unclear. CDR1 is LNHDA, CDR2 SQIVND, per germline (reference sequence). This CDR3 has 13 residues. The V and J ends lost 2 bases and 1 base respectively, with 5 bases between them. CDR3 in DNA: TGTGCCAGTAGTATACAGTCGAACACTGAAGCTTTCTTT. This encodes CASSIQSNTEAFF. Full variable domain (remainder filled in from reference TRBV19 and TRBJ1-1): DGGITQSPKYLFRKEGQNVTLSCEQNLNHDAMYWYRQDPGQGLRLIYYSQIVNDFQKGDIAEGYSVSREKKESFPLTVTSAQKNPTAFYLCASSIQSNTEAFFGQGTRLTVV.

This clone was counted only a few times. V is TRBV5-1 and J is TRBJ1-1, with 12 bases identical to TRBD1. The germline V gene has CDR1 SGHRS and CDR2 YFSETQ. This CDR3 spans 14 amino acids. With 4 bases clipped from V and 2 bases from J, the junction kept 0 bases outside the gene matches. CDR3 nucleotide sequence: TGCGCCAGCAGCGGGACAGGGGGCAACACTGAAGCTTTCTTT. Protein product: CASSGTGGNTEAFF.

This chain links TRBV2 with TRBJ1-4, with D tentatively TRBD1 (6 bases). V was cut by 6 bases and J by 0 bases, with 14 bases left in between. The CDR3 has 16 residues. The V gene's germline CDR1 is SNHLY and CDR2 FYNNEI. CDR3 protein: CASRTPRQATNEKLFF. Written as DNA, the CDR3 is TGTGCCAGCAGGACGCCCCGACAGGCAACTAATGAAAAACTGTTTTTT.

The chain carries TRBV6-5 and TRBJ1-1, with 7 bases fitting TRBD1. V gave up 11 bases and J gave up 1 base; unmatched junction bases: 10. Per germline, CDR1 MNHEY and CDR2 SVGAGI. This CDR3 has 14 amino acids. CDR3 residues: CALAAGTANTEAFF. CDR3 DNA sequence: TGTGCCCTAGCAGCCGGGACAGCGAACACTGAAGCTTTCTTT.

V and J are TRBV9 and TRBJ2-3; no clear D. The CDR3 extends over 13 amino acids. Trimming shortened V by 1 base and J by 4 bases, and 7 bases separated the two germline ends. In germline, CDR1 is SGDLS, CDR2 YYNGEE. CDR3 bases: TGTGCCAGCAGCGTAAGTGCGCCAGATACGCAGTATTTT. This encodes CASSVSAPDTQYF.

The chain combines TRBV6-6 with TRBJ1-2; 8 bases align to TRBD1. Trimming at V came to 2 bases and at J to 4 bases, leaving 3 bases not matched to a gene. Germline V gene lookup returns CDR1 MNHNY and CDR2 SVGAGI (reference sequence). This CDR3 is built from 14 residues. The DNA for the CDR3 is TGTGCCAGCAGTTACGAGGACAGGGTCTATGGCTACACCTTC. This encodes CASSYEDRVYGYTF.

The chain combines TRBV11-3 with TRBJ1-5; 8 bases agree with TRBD1. The CDR3 is 20 residues long. Germline V gene lookup returns CDR1 SGHNT and CDR2 YENEEA. V was clipped by 0 bases and J by 2 bases; unmatched bases: 15. This CDR3 reads CASSLDPGTGPLGGNQPQHF. DNA of the CDR3: TGTGCCAGCAGCTTAGACCCTGGGACAGGTCCTTTAGGAGGCAATCAGCCCCAGCATTTT.

The J gene is TRBJ2-6, the V gene TRBV19; D remains ambiguous. V was trimmed by 6 bases and J by 1 base, leaving 10 bases between them. The V gene's germline CDR1 is LNHDA and CDR2 SQIVND (reference sequence). This CDR3 has 15 amino acids. For the CDR3, the DNA is TGTGCCAGTAGGAGGTCTACGTCTGGGGCCAACGTCCTGACTTTC. Translated, it gives CASRRSTSGANVLTF.